These 22 T cell receptor beta chains share one sample of origin, sequenced in a study of cytomegalovirus exposure and HLA in healthy donors. The PCR had 60 Vbeta and 13 Jbeta primers. Profiling relied on immunoSEQ multiplex PCR, and the TCRdb table lists in-frame clones only, not all of them. The table lists around 150,000 clones, roughly 79% of them singletons. The sequencing sample was made of PBMCs. These receptors originate from a woman in her forties or fifties in good health and CMV-seronegative.

The J gene is TRBJ2-7, the V gene TRBV27, with D perhaps TRBD1 (6 bases). V was cut by 5 bases and J by 2 bases, with 16 bases left in between. The length of the CDR3 is 15 residues. Germline V gene sequence: CDR1 MNHEY, CDR2 SMNVEV (reference sequence). As DNA, the CDR3 is TGTGCCAGCAGTGGCACAGGGTTAGGAACCTACGAGCAGTACTTC. Amino acid sequence: CASSGTGLGTYEQYF.

The chain employs TRBV4-3 and TRBJ1-2; 8 nucleotides line up with TRBD1. This CDR3 region has 13 residues. Germline V gene data show CDR1 as LGHNA and CDR2 as YSLEER. The ends lost 1 base at V and 6 bases at J; junction bases unmatched: 1. CDR3 loop: CASSQAGGHGYTF. CDR3 nucleotide sequence: TGCGCCAGCAGCCAAGCAGGGGGCCATGGCTACACCTTC.

The DNA of the CDR3 is TGTGCCAGTAGTATACCCGGGAACACCATAAACACTGAAGCTTTCTTT. Translation: CASSIPGNTINTEAFF. The chain couples TRBV19 to TRBJ1-1, with D unclear. The CDR3 sequence is 16 residues long. V shed 2 bases and J shed 2 bases, with 15 bases lying between them. Per germline, CDR1 LNHDA and CDR2 SQIVND (reference sequence).

This clone was counted between two and nine times. The V and J genes are TRBV18 and TRBJ2-2, with a tentative D call TRBD1 (6 bases). The CDR3 consists of 15 residues. The V and J ends lost 3 bases and 1 base respectively, with 9 bases between them. Per germline, CDR1 KGHSH and CDR2 LQKENI. The CDR3 here is CASSPSDRNTGELFF. For the CDR3, the DNA is TGTGCCAGCTCACCCTCGGACAGGAACACCGGGGAGCTGTTTTTT.

V is TRBV4-3 and J is TRBJ1-4, with 9 bases matching TRBD1. Germline V gives CDR1 LGHNA, CDR2 YSLEER. The CDR3 length is 15 residues. V lost 5 bases to trimming and J lost 8 bases; unmatched junction nucleotides: 9. The CDR3: CASSNPGQGDEKLFF. The DNA of the CDR3 is TGCGCCAGCAGCAATCCGGGACAGGGTGACGAAAAACTGTTTTTT.

The J gene is TRBJ2-1, the V gene TRBV11-3; TRBD2 is a possible D gene (6 bases). Germline CDR1 is SGHNT and CDR2 is YENEEA. Trimming took 1 base from V and 1 from J, leaving 14 bases between them. The CDR3 length is 17 residues. The CDR3 DNA reads TGTGCCAGCAGCTTAGGGACCGCGGCGGGGTCCTACAATGAGCAGTTCTTC. Amino acids: CASSLGTAAGSYNEQFF.

The chain joins TRBV28 to TRBJ2-5, with TRBD2 as a possible D gene (6 bases). The CDR3 has 16 residues. The V gene's germline CDR1 is MDHEN and CDR2 SYDVKM. V was trimmed by 3 bases and J by 1 base, leaving 15 bases between them. The CDR3 spells CASSFGRGGPQETQYF. In DNA form, the CDR3 reads TGTGCCAGCAGTTTCGGTCGAGGAGGGCCCCAAGAGACCCAGTACTTC.

This chain uses TRBV7-7 with TRBJ1-1; a weak D match, TRBD1 (6 bases). The CDR3 loop spans 15 amino acids. Trimming removed 5 bases from V and 2 bases from J, with 15 bases in between. Germline CDR1 SSHAT, CDR2 FNYEAQ (reference sequence). The CDR3 DNA is TGTGCCAGCAGCCGGCTGGCAGGGGCTAACACTGAAGCTTTCTTT. Protein sequence: CASSRLAGANTEAFF. The whole variable domain, filled in from reference TRBV7-7 and TRBJ1-1, reads GAGVSQSPRYKVTKRGQDVTLRCDPISSHATLYWYQQALGQGPEFLTYFNYEAQPDKSGLPSDRFSAERPEGSISTLTIQRTEQRDSAMYRCASSRLAGANTEAFFGQGTRLTVV.

This clone was recorded a few times. The J gene is TRBJ1-4, the V gene TRBV6-5, with TRBD1 matching 7 bases. Per the germline V gene, CDR1 is MNHEY and CDR2 is SVGAGI. J gave up 8 bases and V 10 bases, and 7 bases lay outside the gene matches. There are 12 residues in the CDR3. CDR3 residues: CATRQGREKLFF. The CDR3 nucleotides are TGTGCCACCCGACAGGGAAGGGAAAAACTGTTTTTT.

The chain employs TRBV4-1 and TRBJ1-1, with 7 bases lining up with TRBD1. With V trimmed by 4 bases and J by 1 base, 3 bases remained unmatched. Germline assignment: CDR1 MGHRA and CDR2 YSYEKL. This CDR3 has 14 residues. DNA for the CDR3: TGCGCCAGCAGCCGCGGACAGGCGAACACTGAAGCTTTCTTT. Its translation is CASSRGQANTEAFF.

The J gene is TRBJ2-1, the V gene TRBV11-2; 16 bases fit TRBD2. The CDR3 is made up of 17 amino acids. Unmatched junction bases numbered 8, after V lost 5 bases and J lost 7 bases. Germline V gene data show CDR1 as SGHAT and CDR2 as FQNNGV. The CDR3 region is CASSAPGLAGGMNEQFF. The CDR3 DNA follows: TGTGCCAGCAGCGCCCCGGGACTAGCGGGAGGGATGAATGAGCAGTTCTTC.

The rearrangement links TRBV9 to TRBJ2-7; D possibly corresponds to TRBD2 (6 bases). Germline V CDR1 and CDR2: SGDLS, YYNGEE. The CDR3 has 14 residues. Trimming pared 0 bases from V and 5 bases from J, leaving 12 bases between. The CDR3, as DNA: TGTGCCAGCAGCGTAGGGGGGGATTCCCACGAGCAGTACTTC. This codes for CASSVGGDSHEQYF.

The rearrangement uses TRBV7-2 and TRBJ2-7, with TRBD2 as a possible D gene (5 bases). CDR1 is SGHTA, CDR2 FQGNSA, per germline. The V end was cut by 5 bases, the J end by 3 bases, with 14 bases between. CDR3 length: 14 residues. The CDR3 protein is CASSLEDGLYEQYF. The DNA of the CDR3 is TGTGCCAGCAGCCTAGAGGATGGACTCTACGAGCAGTACTTC.

The gene calls are TRBV4-3 and TRBJ2-1; 13 nucleotides line up with TRBD2. V trimming: 4 bases; J trimming: 4 bases; junction bases outside the gene matches: 7. Germline CDR1 is LGHNA and CDR2 is YSLEER. The CDR3 loop spans 17 amino acids. The CDR3 is CASSRTRGLAGYNEQFF. The DNA for the CDR3 is TGCGCCAGCAGCCGCACAAGGGGACTAGCGGGGTACAATGAGCAGTTCTTC.

The chain joins TRBV5-4 to TRBJ1-4; D perhaps matches TRBD1 (6 bases). The CDR3 has 16 amino acids. Germline-derived CDR1 and CDR2 are SGHNT and YYREEE (reference sequence). The V gene lost 0 bases and the J gene lost 3 bases, with 12 bases spanning the gap. DNA for the CDR3: TGTGCCAGCAGCTTGGGCCAGGGGAGGGCTAATGAAAAACTGTTTTTT. It codes for CASSLGQGRANEKLFF.

The rearrangement uses TRBV2 and TRBJ2-3; TRBD2 matches 16 bases. The CDR3 spans 15 residues. Per the germline V gene, CDR1 is SNHLY and CDR2 is FYNNEI. The V and J ends lost 7 bases and 5 bases, in that order; junction bases with no gene match: 3. The CDR3 region is CASTGTSGRVDTQYF. DNA for the CDR3: TGTGCCAGCACCGGGACTAGCGGGAGGGTAGATACGCAGTATTTT.

This chain connects TRBV7-2 to TRBJ1-6; D is uncertain. V was cut by 8 bases and J by 0 bases, with 5 bases left in between. Looked up from germline, CDR1 is SGHTA and CDR2 is FQGNSA. The CDR3 loop spans 13 amino acids. The CDR3 region is CASLRSYNSPLHF. In DNA, the CDR3 is TGTGCCAGCCTGCGCTCCTATAATTCACCCCTCCACTTT.

The J gene is TRBJ1-5, the V gene TRBV18; D might be TRBD1 (5 bases). V was clipped by 1 base and J by 5 bases, with 9 bases between them. Germline V gene sequence: CDR1 KGHSH, CDR2 LQKENI. The CDR3 consists of 14 residues. CDR3 region: CASSPRQGYQPQHF. CDR3 nucleotides: TGTGCCAGCTCACCACGTCAGGGTTATCAGCCCCAGCATTTT.

On this clone itself: Other nucleotide sequences in the sample specify the same CDR3. This chain uses TRBV9 with TRBJ1-1; a possible D gene is TRBD1 (5 bases). This CDR3 has 14 amino acids. From germline, CDR1 is SGDLS and CDR2 YYNGEE. Trimming took 0 bases from V and 0 from J, leaving 6 bases between them. CDR3 residues: CASSVGRVNTEAFF. DNA of the CDR3: TGTGCCAGCAGCGTAGGCAGGGTGAACACTGAAGCTTTCTTT.

The rearrangement links TRBV28 to TRBJ1-4, with 7 bases lining up with TRBD1. Germline lookup yields CDR1 MDHEN and CDR2 SYDVKM. V lost 5 bases to trimming and J lost 8 bases; unmatched junction nucleotides: 8. The CDR3 consists of 14 residues. Here the CDR3 DNA reads TGTGCCAGCAGTCTCTCCGGGACAGTCGAAAAACTGTTTTTT. It specifies CASSLSGTVEKLFF.

The rearrangement uses TRBV18 and TRBJ2-1; 7 nucleotides agree with TRBD1. V shed 4 bases and J 3 bases; nucleotides not matched to a gene: 6. There are 15 residues in the CDR3. Germline-derived CDR1 and CDR2 are KGHSH and LQKENI. DNA for the CDR3: TGTGCCAGCTCACTACAGGGGATGGACTACAATGAGCAGTTCTTC. Translation: CASSLQGMDYNEQFF.

The count of this clone is one. The rearrangement links TRBV9 to TRBJ2-4, with a possible D match to TRBD1 (5 bases). The germline CDR1 and CDR2 sequences are SGDLS and YYNGEE. V was shortened by 3 bases and J by 3 bases, with 13 bases between the two germline ends. The length of the CDR3 is 15 residues. This CDR3 reads CASSGTGRVKNIQYF. CDR3 in DNA: TGTGCCAGCAGCGGTACGGGCAGGGTCAAAAACATTCAGTACTTC.